This entry lists 8 T cell receptor beta chains sequenced from one sample in a study of control samples from healthy donors and cancer patients (dated by TCRdb to the early 2020s). Library preparation was by the immunoSEQ multiplex PCR assay. Drawn from immuneACCESS, this table holds only the in-frame rearrangements with V and J called that TCRdb kept. Clones are partly lost; checked studies trace under half to an unresolved V gene and leave the rest unexplained. In this sample the table shows about 140,000 clones, 85% to 90% of which occur a single time. The ten largest clones take up 1.7% of the sample. The sequencing sample was made of blood. These receptors came from a young man in good health.

CDR3 in amino acids: CASSGTSGGFSTDTQYF. The CDR3 DNA reads as TGTGCCAGCAGCGGGACTAGCGGGGGATTCAGCACAGATACGCAGTATTTT. The chain links TRBV4-2 to TRBJ2-3, with 14 bases identical to TRBD2. J lost 0 bases, V lost 5 bases, and 4 bases had no gene match. Germline CDR1 and CDR2: LGHNA and YNFKEQ. The CDR3 spans 17 residues.

The gene calls are TRBV30 and TRBJ2-7; 7 positions agree with TRBD1. Germline values: CDR1 GTSNPN, CDR2 SVGIG (reference sequence). The CDR3 runs to 15 residues. Trimming removed 5 bases from V and 1 base from J; junction bases left unmatched: 11. CDR3 sequence: CAWDVTGVGSYEQYF. The CDR3 bases are TGTGCCTGGGACGTCACAGGGGTAGGGTCCTACGAGCAGTACTTC.

The rearrangement uses TRBV7-3 and TRBJ2-5, with 7 nucleotides matching TRBD1. CDR1 SGHTA and CDR2 FQGTGA come from the germline V gene. Germline trimming cut 3 bases from V and 7 bases from J; bases unmatched to any gene: 8. This CDR3 region has 14 residues. This chain's CDR3 is CASSLIGGPGTQYF. CDR3 DNA sequence: TGTGCCAGCAGCTTGATAGGGGGCCCCGGGACCCAGTACTTC.

The J gene is TRBJ1-1, the V gene TRBV6-6; D not certain. V gave up 6 bases and J gave up 1 base, with 6 bases separating them. The germline V gene has CDR1 MNHNY and CDR2 SVGAGI (reference sequence). This CDR3 contains 12 residues. DNA of the CDR3: TGTGCCAGCAGAGCCGGGAACACTGAAGCTTTCTTT. It encodes CASRAGNTEAFF.

The chain's CDR3 is CASRETGNYGYTF. The CDR3 coding sequence is TGTGCCAGCAGAGAGACAGGGAACTATGGCTACACCTTC. The chain employs TRBV2 and TRBJ1-2, with 7 positions matching TRBD1. Germline CDR1 SNHLY, CDR2 FYNNEI. The length of the CDR3 is 13 residues. Germline trimming cut 6 bases from V and 2 bases from J; bases unmatched to any gene: 3. Full variable domain (rest looked up from reference TRBV2 and TRBJ1-2): EPEVTQTPSHQVTQMGQEVILRCVPISNHLYFYWYRQILGQKVEFLVSFYNNEISEKSEIFDDQFSVERPDGSNFTLKIRSTKLEDSAMYFCASRETGNYGYTFGSGTRLTVV.

This sequence joins TRBV18 and TRBJ1-3, with 7 positions matching TRBD1. The V segment lost 0 bases and the J segment 4 bases; nucleotides outside the gene matches: 6. This CDR3 is built from 16 residues. Germline CDR1 KGHSH, CDR2 LQKENI. The CDR3 is CASSPPGQIVGNTIYF. CDR3 DNA sequence: TGTGCCAGCTCACCACCGGGACAGATTGTAGGAAACACCATATATTTT.

The chain couples TRBV19 to TRBJ1-6, with unresolved D. This CDR3 has 12 residues. Germline CDR1 reads LNHDA; CDR2 reads SQIVND (reference sequence). Trimming took 4 bases from V and 11 from J, leaving 9 bases between them. As DNA, the CDR3 is TGTGCCAGTAGTACCCTGGAGGCACCCCTCCACTTT. This sequence encodes CASSTLEAPLHF.

This sequence joins TRBV28 and TRBJ2-7; 9 nucleotides align to TRBD1. Germline lookup yields CDR1 MDHEN and CDR2 SYDVKM. V dropped 1 base and J dropped 2; count of bases not matched to a gene: 3. There are 15 residues in the CDR3. CDR3 protein: CASSLFGQGTYEQYF. Written as DNA, the CDR3 is TGTGCCAGCAGTTTATTTGGACAGGGGACCTACGAGCAGTACTTC.